This T cell receptor beta chain derives from a study of PD-1 blockade in classical Hodgkin lymphoma. The study's findings and limits: A significant rise in TCR diversity by C4D1 was seen for CD4+ but not CD8+ cells.

Turning to this clone: Antigen: not known.

As to time point: cycle 4 day 1 (C4D1), after less than 7 weeks of nivolumab. Each of the patients experienced relapse following autologous stem cell transplantation, and their brentuximab vedotin exposure differed. When best responses were assessed, they were complete response, partial response or progressive disease. This table comes from immunoSEQ multiplex PCR, and its TCRdb copy is limited to in-frame clones, with some not included. Seen here are some 90,000 clones, more than 80% observed once, and the top ten hold about 17%. There are 14 residues in the CDR3. Looked up from germline, CDR1 is KGHSH and CDR2 is LQKENI. V dropped 3 bases and J dropped 2 bases, with 10 bases sitting between them.

This clonotype was sampled from a human donor with classical Hodgkin lymphoma. The V gene is TRBV18, the J gene TRBJ2-5; perhaps TRBD2 as D (5 bases). The sequencing here drew on peripheral blood mononuclear cells (PBMCs), taken before the fourth cycle of nivolumab. The CDR3 sequence is CASSPTGGQETQYF. CDR3 coding DNA: TGTGCCAGCTCACCCACCGGAGGTCAAGAGACCCAGTACTTC.